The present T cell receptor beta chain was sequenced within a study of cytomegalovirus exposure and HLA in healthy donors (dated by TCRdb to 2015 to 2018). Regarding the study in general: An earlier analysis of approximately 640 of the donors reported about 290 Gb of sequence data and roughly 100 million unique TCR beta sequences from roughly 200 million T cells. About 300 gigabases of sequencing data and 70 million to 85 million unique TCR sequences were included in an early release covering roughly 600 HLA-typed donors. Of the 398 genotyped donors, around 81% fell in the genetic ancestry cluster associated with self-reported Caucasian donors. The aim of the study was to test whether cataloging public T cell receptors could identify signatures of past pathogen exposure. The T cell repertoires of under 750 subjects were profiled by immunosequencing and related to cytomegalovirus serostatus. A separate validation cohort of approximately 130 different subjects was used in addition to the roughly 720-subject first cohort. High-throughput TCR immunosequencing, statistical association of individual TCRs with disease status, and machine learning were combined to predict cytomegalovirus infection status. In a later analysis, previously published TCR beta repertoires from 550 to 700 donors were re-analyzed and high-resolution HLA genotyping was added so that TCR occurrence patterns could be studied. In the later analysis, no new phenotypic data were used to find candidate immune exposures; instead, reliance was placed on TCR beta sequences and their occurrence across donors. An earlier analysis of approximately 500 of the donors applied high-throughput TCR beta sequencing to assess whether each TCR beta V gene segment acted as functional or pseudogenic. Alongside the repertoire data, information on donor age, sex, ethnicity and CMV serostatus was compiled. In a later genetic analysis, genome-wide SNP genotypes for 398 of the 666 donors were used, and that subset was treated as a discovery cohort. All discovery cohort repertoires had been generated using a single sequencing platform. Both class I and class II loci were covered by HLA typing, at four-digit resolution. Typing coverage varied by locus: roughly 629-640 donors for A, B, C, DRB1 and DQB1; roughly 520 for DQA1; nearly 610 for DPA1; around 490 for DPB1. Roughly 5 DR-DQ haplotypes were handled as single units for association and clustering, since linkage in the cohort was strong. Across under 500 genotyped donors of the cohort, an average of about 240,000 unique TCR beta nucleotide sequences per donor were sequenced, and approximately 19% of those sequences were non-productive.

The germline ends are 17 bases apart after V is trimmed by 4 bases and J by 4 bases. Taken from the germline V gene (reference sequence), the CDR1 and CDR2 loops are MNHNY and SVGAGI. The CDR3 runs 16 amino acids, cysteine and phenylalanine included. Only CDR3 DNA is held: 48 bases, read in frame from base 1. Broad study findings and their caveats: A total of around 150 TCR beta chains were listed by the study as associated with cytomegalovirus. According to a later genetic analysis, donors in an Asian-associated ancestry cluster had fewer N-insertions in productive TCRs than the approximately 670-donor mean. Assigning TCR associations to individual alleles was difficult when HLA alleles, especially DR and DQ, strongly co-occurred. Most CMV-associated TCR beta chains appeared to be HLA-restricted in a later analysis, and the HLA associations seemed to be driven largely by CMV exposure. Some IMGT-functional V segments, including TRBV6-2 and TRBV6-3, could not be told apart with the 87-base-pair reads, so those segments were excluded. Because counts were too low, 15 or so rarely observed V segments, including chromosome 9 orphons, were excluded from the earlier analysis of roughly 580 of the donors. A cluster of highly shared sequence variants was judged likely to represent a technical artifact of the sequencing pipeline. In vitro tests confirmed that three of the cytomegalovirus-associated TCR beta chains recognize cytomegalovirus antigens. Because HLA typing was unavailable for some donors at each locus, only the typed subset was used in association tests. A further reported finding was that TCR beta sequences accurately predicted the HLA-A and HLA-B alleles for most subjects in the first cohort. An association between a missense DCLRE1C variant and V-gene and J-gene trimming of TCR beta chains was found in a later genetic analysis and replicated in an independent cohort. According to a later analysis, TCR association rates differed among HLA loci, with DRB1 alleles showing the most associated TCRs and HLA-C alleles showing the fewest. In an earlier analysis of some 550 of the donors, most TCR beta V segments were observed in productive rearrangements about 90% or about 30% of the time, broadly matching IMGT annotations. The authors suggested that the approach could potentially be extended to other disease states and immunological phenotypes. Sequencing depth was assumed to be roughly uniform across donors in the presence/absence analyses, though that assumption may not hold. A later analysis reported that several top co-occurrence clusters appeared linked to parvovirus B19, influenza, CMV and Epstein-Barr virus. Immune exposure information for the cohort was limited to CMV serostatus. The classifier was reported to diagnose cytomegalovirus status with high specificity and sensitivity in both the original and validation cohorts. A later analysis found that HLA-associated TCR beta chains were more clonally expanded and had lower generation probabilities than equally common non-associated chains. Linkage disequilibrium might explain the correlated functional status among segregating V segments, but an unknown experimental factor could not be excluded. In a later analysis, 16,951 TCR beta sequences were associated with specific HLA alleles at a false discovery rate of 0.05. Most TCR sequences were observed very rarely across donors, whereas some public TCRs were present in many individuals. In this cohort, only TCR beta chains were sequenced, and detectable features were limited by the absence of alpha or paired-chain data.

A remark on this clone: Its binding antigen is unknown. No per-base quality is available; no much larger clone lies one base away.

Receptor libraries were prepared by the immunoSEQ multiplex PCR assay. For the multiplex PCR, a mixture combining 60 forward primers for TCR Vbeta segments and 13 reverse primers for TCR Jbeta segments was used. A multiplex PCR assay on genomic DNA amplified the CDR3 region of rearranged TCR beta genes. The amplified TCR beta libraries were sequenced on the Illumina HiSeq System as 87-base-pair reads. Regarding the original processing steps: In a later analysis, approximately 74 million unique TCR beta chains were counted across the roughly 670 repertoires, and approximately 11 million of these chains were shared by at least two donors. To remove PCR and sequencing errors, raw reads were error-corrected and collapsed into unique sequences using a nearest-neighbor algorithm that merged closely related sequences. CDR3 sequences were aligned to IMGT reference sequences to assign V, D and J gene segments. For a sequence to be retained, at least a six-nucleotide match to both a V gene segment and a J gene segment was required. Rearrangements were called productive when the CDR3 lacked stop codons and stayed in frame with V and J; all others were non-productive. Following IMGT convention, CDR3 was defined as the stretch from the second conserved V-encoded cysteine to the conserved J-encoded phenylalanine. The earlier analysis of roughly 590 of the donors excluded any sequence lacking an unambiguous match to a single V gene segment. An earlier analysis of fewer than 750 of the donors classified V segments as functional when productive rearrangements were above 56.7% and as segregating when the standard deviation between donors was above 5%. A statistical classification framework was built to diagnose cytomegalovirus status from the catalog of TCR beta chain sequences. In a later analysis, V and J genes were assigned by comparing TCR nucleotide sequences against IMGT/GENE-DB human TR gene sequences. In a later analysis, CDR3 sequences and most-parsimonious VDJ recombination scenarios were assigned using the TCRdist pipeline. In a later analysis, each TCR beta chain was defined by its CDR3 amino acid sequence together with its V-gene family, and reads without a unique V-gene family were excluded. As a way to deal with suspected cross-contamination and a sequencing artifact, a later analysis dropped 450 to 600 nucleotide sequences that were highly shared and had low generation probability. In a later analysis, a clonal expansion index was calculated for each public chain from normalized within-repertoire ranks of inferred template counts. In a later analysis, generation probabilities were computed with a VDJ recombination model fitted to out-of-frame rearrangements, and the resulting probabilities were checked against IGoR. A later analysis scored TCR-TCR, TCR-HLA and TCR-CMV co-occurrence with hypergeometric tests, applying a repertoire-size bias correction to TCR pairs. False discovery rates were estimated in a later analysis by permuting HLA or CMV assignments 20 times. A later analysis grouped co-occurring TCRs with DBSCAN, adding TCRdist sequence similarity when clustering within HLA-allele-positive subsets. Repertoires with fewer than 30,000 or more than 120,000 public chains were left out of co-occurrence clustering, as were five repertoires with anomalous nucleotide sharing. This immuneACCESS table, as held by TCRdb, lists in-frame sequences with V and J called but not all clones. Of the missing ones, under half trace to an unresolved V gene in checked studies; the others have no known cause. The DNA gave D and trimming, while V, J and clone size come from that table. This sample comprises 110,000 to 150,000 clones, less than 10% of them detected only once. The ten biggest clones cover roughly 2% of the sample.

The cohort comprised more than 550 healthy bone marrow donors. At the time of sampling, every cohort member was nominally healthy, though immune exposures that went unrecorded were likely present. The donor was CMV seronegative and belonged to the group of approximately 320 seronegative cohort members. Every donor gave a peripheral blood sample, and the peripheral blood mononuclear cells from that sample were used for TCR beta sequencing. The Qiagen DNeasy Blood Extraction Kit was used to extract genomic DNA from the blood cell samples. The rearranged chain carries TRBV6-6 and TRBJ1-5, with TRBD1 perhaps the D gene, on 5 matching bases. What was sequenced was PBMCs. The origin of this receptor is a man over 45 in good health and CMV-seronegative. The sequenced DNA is TGTGCCAGCAGTTCTCGACGGGGGGATGGTAATCAGCCCCAGCATTTT. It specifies CASSSRRGDGNQPQHF.